One sample yielded the 28 T cell receptor beta chains listed below, sequenced in a study of cytotoxic CD8 clonotypes in ibrutinib-treated CLL. Clones were read by immunoSEQ multiplex PCR, and TCRdb kept only the in-frame ones, dropping some. The sample yields almost 250,000 clones, about three quarters seen once. The sequencing here drew on PBMCs, taken after 24 months of ibrutinib treatment. These receptors were taken from a human donor with chronic lymphocytic leukemia.

The chain links TRBV4-2 to TRBJ1-3; TRBD1 matches at 9 bases. This CDR3 is 15 amino acids long. CDR1 LGHNA and CDR2 YNFKEQ come from the germline V gene. V was pared by 0 bases and J by 6 bases, with 3 bases of the junction left unmatched. CDR3 DNA sequence: TGTGCCAGCAGCCAAGACGGGACAGGGAAAAACACCATATATTTT. This translates into CASSQDGTGKNTIYF.

This clone was counted a single time. The rearrangement uses TRBV6-4 and TRBJ2-1; tentative D call: TRBD2 (5 bases). The CDR3 runs 13 residues. V was cut by 6 bases and J by 9 bases, with 15 bases left in between. Germline loops: CDR1 MRHNA, CDR2 SNTAGT. The DNA of the CDR3 is TGTGCCAGCAGAAACCCACCGGCGGGTGAGCAGTTCTTC. It yields the protein CASRNPPAGEQFF.

This clone was found a few times. The chain uses TRBV7-2 and TRBJ1-2, with 9 bases identical to TRBD1. V lost 0 bases, J lost 6 bases, and 2 bases stayed unmatched. CDR1 is SGHTA and CDR2 is FQGNSA in the germline V gene. The CDR3 runs 14 residues. As DNA, the CDR3 is TGTGCCAGCAGCTTAGCGAGGACAGGGGATGGCTACACCTTC. It yields the protein CASSLARTGDGYTF.

V and J are TRBV2 and TRBJ1-2; perhaps TRBD1 as D (6 bases). Trimming shortened V by 10 bases and J by 3 bases, and 15 bases separated the two germline ends. This CDR3 contains 13 residues. CDR1 and CDR2 (germline): SNHLY, FYNNEI. CDR3 in amino acids: CATNYREDYGYTF. The CDR3 nucleotides are TGTGCCACCAACTACAGGGAGGACTATGGCTACACCTTC.

The J gene is TRBJ2-3, the V gene TRBV27; 9 bases are shared with TRBD2. The ends lost 2 bases at V and 2 bases at J; junction bases unmatched: 2. This CDR3 spans 15 amino acids. Germline lookup yields CDR1 MNHEY and CDR2 SMNVEV (reference sequence). CDR3 region: CASSLGGRDTDTQYF. The CDR3 region has the DNA TGTGCCAGCAGTTTAGGCGGGAGGGACACAGATACGCAGTATTTT.

In its sample, this clone was seen a few times. V and J are TRBV10-3 and TRBJ2-1; maybe TRBD2 (6 bases). Trimming removed 8 bases from V and 2 bases from J, with 13 bases in between. Per the germline V gene, CDR1 is ENHRY and CDR2 is SYGVKD. This CDR3 is 14 amino acids long. DNA for the CDR3: TGTGCCATCTCACGGGAGTTCACCTACAATGAGCAGTTCTTC. This translates into CAISREFTYNEQFF.

As DNA, the CDR3 is TGTGCCAGCAGTTATTCTAGGGGGGAGACCCAGTACTTC. It translates to CASSYSRGETQYF. The V and J genes are TRBV6-9 and TRBJ2-5; D perhaps matches TRBD1 (6 bases). Germline CDR1 MNHGY, CDR2 SVAAGI. This CDR3 comprises 13 residues. V lost 0 bases and J 5 bases, leaving 7 bases between the germline ends.

The chain carries TRBV2 and TRBJ1-4; TRBD1 matches 7 bases. The V and J ends lost 11 bases and 8 bases, in that order; junction bases with no gene match: 17. CDR1 is SNHLY, CDR2 FYNNEI, per germline. The CDR3 is 15 amino acids. This chain's CDR3 is CAGTIGQVEGEKLFF. The DNA for the CDR3 is TGTGCCGGGACCATTGGACAGGTGGAGGGGGAAAAACTGTTTTTT.

The gene calls are TRBV4-3 and TRBJ2-3; D unclear. The CDR3 is 13 residues long. V was trimmed by 0 bases and J by 6 bases, leaving 7 bases between them. Germline CDR1 reads LGHNA; CDR2 reads YSLEER. The CDR3 region is CASSQEPSDTQYF. Written as DNA, the CDR3 is TGCGCCAGCAGCCAAGAGCCAAGCGATACGCAGTATTTT.

Turning to this clone: The identical CDR3 is also encoded by other nucleotide sequences in the sample. The V gene is TRBV18, the J gene TRBJ2-3; the D is unclear. Germline loops: CDR1 KGHSH, CDR2 LQKENI. With 0 bases removed from V and 2 bases from J, the gap between germline ends came to 3 bases. This CDR3 has 13 amino acids. The chain's CDR3 is CASSPPSTDTQYF. CDR3 DNA: TGTGCCAGCTCACCACCTTCCACAGATACGCAGTATTTT.

Only one count was recorded for this clone. This chain uses TRBV6-1 with TRBJ2-7, with D tentatively TRBD1 or TRBD2 (5 bases each). CDR1 MNHNS and CDR2 SASEGT come from the germline V gene. The CDR3 totals 14 residues. Deletions cut 1 base from V and 3 bases from J, with 10 bases between. The CDR3 is CASSEGGRLYEQYF. DNA of the CDR3: TGTGCCAGCAGTGAAGGGGGACGGCTCTACGAGCAGTACTTC.

V usage is TRBV6-5 and J usage is TRBJ2-3; D possibly corresponds to TRBD2 (6 bases). Trimming shortened V by 0 bases and J by 10 bases, and 14 bases separated the two germline ends. There are 14 residues in the CDR3. CDR1 is MNHEY, CDR2 SVGAGI, per germline. CDR3 amino acids: CASSYSGLPWAQYF. The CDR3 coding sequence is TGTGCCAGCAGTTACTCGGGACTTCCCTGGGCGCAGTATTTT.

The V and J genes are TRBV18 and TRBJ1-1; no clear D gene. This CDR3 has 15 residues. The germline gives CDR1 KGHSH, CDR2 LQKENI. V lost 3 bases to trimming and J lost 1 base, with 12 bases between them. The CDR3 loop reads CASSPTLERNTEAFF. DNA for the CDR3: TGTGCCAGCTCACCGACACTTGAGCGGAACACTGAAGCTTTCTTT.

The CDR3 DNA reads as TGTGCCAGCAGTTCCAGGGGGCCAGGAAACACCATATATTTT. It yields the protein CASSSRGPGNTIYF. The rearrangement uses TRBV27 and TRBJ1-3, with 8 bases aligning to TRBD1. Trimming cost V 4 bases and J 4 bases; bases outside gene matches: 3. The CDR3 loop spans 14 amino acids. Germline V gene data show CDR1 as MNHEY and CDR2 as SMNVEV (reference sequence).

CDR3 amino acids: CASSLVSANEKLFF. DNA for the CDR3: TGTGCCAGCAGCTTAGTCTCTGCTAATGAAAAACTGTTTTTT. This chain uses TRBV7-9 with TRBJ1-4, with D hard to call. The CDR3 runs to 14 residues. V lost 1 base, J lost 3 bases, and 6 bases lay in between. Per the germline V gene, CDR1 is SEHNR and CDR2 is FQNEAQ (reference sequence). The complete variable domain, with remaining parts taken from reference TRBV7-9 and TRBJ1-4, reads DTGVSQNPRHKITKRGQNVTFRCDPISEHNRLYWYRQTLGQGPEFLTYFQNEAQLEKSRLLSDRFSAERPKGSFSTLEIQRTEQGDSAMYLCASSLVSANEKLFFGSGTQLSVL.

The V and J genes are TRBV29-1 and TRBJ2-7, with TRBD1 matching over 10 bases. Per the germline V gene, CDR1 is SQVTM and CDR2 is ANQGSEA. This CDR3 is built from 13 residues. V dropped 5 bases and J dropped 4; count of bases not matched to a gene: 5. Here the CDR3 DNA reads TGCAGCGTTAAGACAGGGGGCGTATACGAGCAGTACTTC. Protein: CSVKTGGVYEQYF.

V and J are TRBV11-3 and TRBJ2-3, with D perhaps TRBD1 (5 bases). In germline, CDR1 is SGHNT, CDR2 YENEEA. The V end was cut by 1 base, the J end by 2 bases, with 13 bases between. The CDR3 spans 16 residues. The CDR3 spells CASSLGQPGHTDTQYF. The CDR3 DNA reads TGTGCCAGCAGCTTAGGACAGCCTGGGCACACAGATACGCAGTATTTT.

This clone was seen once. The CDR3 DNA is TGTGCCAGCAGCCAGTCCGGGACTAGCGGGATCTACGAGCAGTACTTC. Translation: CASSQSGTSGIYEQYF. V is TRBV14 and J is TRBJ2-7, with 13 nucleotides matching TRBD2. The CDR3 contains 16 residues. The ends lost 3 bases at V and 3 bases at J; junction bases unmatched: 5. The germline V gene encodes CDR1 SGHDN and CDR2 FVKESK.

The gene calls are TRBV9 and TRBJ1-2; D is perhaps TRBD1 (6 bases). There are 17 residues in the CDR3. Germline V gives CDR1 SGDLS, CDR2 YYNGEE. The V end lost 4 bases, the J end lost 0 bases, and 19 bases lay between the germline ends. The CDR3 sequence: CASSTRRGGDPNYGYTF. The CDR3 nucleotides are TGTGCCAGCAGCACCCGTAGGGGGGGGGATCCTAACTATGGCTACACCTTC.

Concerning this clone: The sample contains more than one DNA sequence encoding this CDR3. This sequence joins TRBV28 and TRBJ1-3; no reliable D call. This CDR3 region has 13 residues. V was shortened by 11 bases and J by 0 bases, with 11 bases between the two germline ends. CDR1 and CDR2 from the germline V gene are MDHEN and SYDVKM. The CDR3 DNA follows: TGTGCCTCTTCCCCCCCCTCTGGAAACACCATATATTTT. It specifies CASSPPSGNTIYF.

Concerning this clone itself: This CDR3 is also generated by other DNA sequences in the sample. The rearrangement links TRBV5-1 to TRBJ2-7, with D perhaps matching TRBD1 (5 bases). Trimming took off 4 bases at V and 4 bases at J, with 9 bases between the two ends. The germline V gene encodes CDR1 SGHRS and CDR2 YFSETQ. This CDR3 region has 12 residues. CDR3 region: CASSADSYEQYF. The CDR3 DNA is TGCGCCAGCAGCGCCGACAGTTACGAGCAGTACTTC.

The CDR3 is CASSSPGLRYEQYF. The CDR3 DNA sequence: TGTGCCTCTAGCTCGCCGGGACTCCGCTACGAGCAGTACTTC. The V gene is TRBV28, the J gene TRBJ2-7, with D tentatively TRBD2 (6 bases). Trimming stripped 11 bases from V and 3 bases from J, with 20 bases between. CDR3 length: 14 amino acids. Per the germline V gene, CDR1 is MDHEN and CDR2 is SYDVKM.

This clone has only a few counts. This chain links TRBV14 with TRBJ1-2; no definite D call. Trimming left V 5 bases short and J 8 bases short, with 12 bases between. CDR1 is SGHDN, CDR2 FVKESK, per germline. The CDR3 consists of 12 residues. CDR3 in DNA: TGTGCCAGCAGCGAAGGACCCGGCGGCTACACCTTC. Residues: CASSEGPGGYTF.

The CDR3 region has the DNA TGTGCCAGCAGCCGGAAGGGAGGGCAGTACTTC. It specifies CASSRKGGQYF. The rearrangement links TRBV5-8 to TRBJ2-7; possible D gene TRBD2, 6 bases. This CDR3 is 11 amino acids long. V was shortened by 4 bases and J by 9 bases, with 11 bases between the two germline ends. Germline V gives CDR1 SGHTS, CDR2 YDEGEE.

The chain joins TRBV12-5 to TRBJ1-2; D remains ambiguous. The ends were cut back, 10 bases at V and 5 bases at J, with 8 bases in the middle. Germline CDR1 LGHNT, CDR2 FRNRAP. The CDR3 is 10 amino acids. This CDR3 is CANRRYGYTF. CDR3 DNA sequence: TGTGCTAATCGGAGATATGGCTACACCTTC. The full variable domain, its missing parts supplied by reference TRBV12-5 and TRBJ1-2, is DARVTQTPRHKVTEMGQEVTMRCQPILGHNTVFWYRQTMMQGLELLAYFRNRAPLDDSGMPKDRFSAEMPDATLATLKIQPSEPRDSAVYFCANRRYGYTFGSGTRLTVV.

This chain connects TRBV5-6 to TRBJ2-7; D possibly uses TRBD1 or TRBD2 (5 bases each). Germline V gives CDR1 SGHDT, CDR2 YYEEEE. The CDR3 contains 14 residues. V was cut by 4 bases and J by 1 base, with 12 bases left in between. The CDR3, as DNA: TGTGCCAGCAGCCAGGGCCCGGGGTCCTACGAGCAGTACTTC. Its translation is CASSQGPGSYEQYF. The full variable domain, with the rest looked up from reference TRBV5-6 and TRBJ2-7, is DAGVTQSPTHLIKTRGQQVTLRCSPKSGHDTVSWYQQALGQGPQFIFQYYEEEERQRGNFPDRFSGHQFPNYSSELNVNALLLGDSALYLCASSQGPGSYEQYFGPGTRLTVT.

The chain is built from TRBV10-3 and TRBJ2-7; no clear D. Germline V CDR1 and CDR2: ENHRY, SYGVKD. The CDR3 has 12 residues. Trimming removed 5 bases at V and 5 bases at J, with 10 bases between. The CDR3 DNA is TGTGCCATCAGTCCTGGCCGTGACGAGCAGTACTTC. Protein sequence: CAISPGRDEQYF.

The V gene is TRBV5-3, the J gene TRBJ2-7; 8 nucleotides agree with TRBD2. TRBV5-3 is identified as an open reading frame with a role that is uncertain. The CDR3 spans 17 residues. The junction had 14 bases not matched to a gene; V was cut back by 2 bases and J by 4 bases. The CDR3 sequence is CARSFSPREGRAYEQYF. The CDR3 DNA reads as TGTGCCAGAAGCTTTTCCCCTCGGGAGGGCCGGGCGTACGAGCAGTACTTC.